The 9 T cell receptor beta chains below come from one sample, sequenced in a study of cytomegalovirus exposure and HLA in healthy donors. PCR involved 60 Vbeta and 13 Jbeta primers. Clones were sequenced by immunoSEQ multiplex PCR, and TCRdb holds only the in-frame ones, with some missing. Of tens of thousands of clones listed, approximately 69% are singletons. Source material: PBMCs. The receptors shown here come from a boy aged 10-17 years in good health and CMV-seropositive.

This chain joins TRBV4-1 and TRBJ2-2; D might be TRBD2 (6 bases). The length of the CDR3 is 16 residues. Germline assignment: CDR1 MGHRA and CDR2 YSYEKL. The V end lost 3 bases, the J end lost 3 bases, and 14 bases lay between the germline ends. The CDR3: CASSQGGGGDTGELFF. The CDR3 nucleotides are TGCGCCAGCAGCCAGGGAGGTGGCGGGGACACCGGGGAGCTGTTTTTT.

A word on this clone: The junction shows a germline mismatch at one end, possibly a read error. Other DNA variants within this sample encode the same CDR3. The J gene is TRBJ1-5, the V gene TRBV6-1; 7 nucleotides agree with TRBD1. Germline loops: CDR1 MNHNS, CDR2 SASEGT. The CDR3 loop spans 14 amino acids. CDR3 coding DNA: TGCGCCAGCAGTGACAGGGTGGTTGATCAGCCCCAGCATTTT. Translated: CASSDRVVDQPQHF.

This clone was counted once. The J gene is TRBJ1-5, the V gene TRBV18; D is ambiguous. The V gene's germline CDR1 is KGHSH and CDR2 LQKENI. V lost 6 bases and J 4 bases, leaving 13 bases between the germline ends. The CDR3 has 14 residues. CDR3 DNA sequence: TGTGCCAGCTCCGGCGGAGTAACTAATCAGCCCCAGCATTTT. It specifies CASSGGVTNQPQHF.

The chain links TRBV11-2 to TRBJ2-7, with D possibly matching TRBD1 (6 bases). Trimming stripped 8 bases from V and 7 bases from J, with 21 bases between. The CDR3 covers 14 residues. The germline CDR1 and CDR2 sequences are SGHAT and FQNNGV. CDR3 DNA: TGTGCCAGCCGAACCAACCCAGGGGTTCAAGAGCAGTACTTC. Translation gives CASRTNPGVQEQYF.

This chain uses TRBV7-9 with TRBJ1-4, with 8 bases lining up with TRBD1. V was pared by 6 bases and J by 8 bases, with 8 bases of the junction left unmatched. Germline V CDR1 and CDR2: SEHNR, FQNEAQ (reference sequence). The CDR3 totals 14 residues. The CDR3 DNA reads TGTGCCAGCAGATTGGACAGGGTAGACGAAAAACTGTTTTTT. The encoded protein is CASRLDRVDEKLFF.

The CDR3 here is CASSLAWTGNFDNTEAFF. The CDR3 DNA follows: TGTGCCAGTAGTTTGGCATGGACAGGCAATTTTGACAACACTGAAGCTTTCTTT. V is TRBV19 and J is TRBJ1-1, with 7 bases fitting TRBD1. Germline-derived CDR1 and CDR2 are LNHDA and SQIVND (reference sequence). CDR3 length: 18 amino acids. V was pared by 5 bases and J by 2 bases, with 17 bases of the junction left unmatched.

The chain joins TRBV9 to TRBJ1-1, with D perhaps matching TRBD1 (5 bases). The CDR3 has 16 amino acids. Trimming stripped 1 base from V and 1 base from J, with 14 bases between. Germline lookup yields CDR1 SGDLS and CDR2 YYNGEE. CDR3 protein: CASSVFGGNSNTEAFF. In nucleotides, the CDR3 is TGTGCCAGCAGCGTATTCGGGGGTAACTCGAACACTGAAGCTTTCTTT.

The chain carries TRBV5-6 and TRBJ2-3; 9 nucleotides align to TRBD2. Germline V CDR1 and CDR2: SGHDT, YYEEEE. The CDR3 runs 15 residues. With V trimmed by 2 bases and J by 1 base, 2 bases remained unmatched. The CDR3 DNA reads TGTGCCAGCAGCTTTTTAGCGGGAGGCACAGATACGCAGTATTTT. Amino acid sequence: CASSFLAGGTDTQYF.

This clone was seen more than once but under ten times. This chain uses TRBV6-5 with TRBJ1-3; the D gene is possibly TRBD1 (6 bases). There are 14 residues in the CDR3. Germline V gene lookup returns CDR1 MNHEY and CDR2 SVGAGI. Trimming shortened V by 5 bases and J by 0 bases, and 8 bases separated the two germline ends. CDR3 protein: CASSRTVSGNTIYF. CDR3 nucleotide sequence: TGTGCCAGCAGTAGGACAGTCTCTGGAAACACCATATATTTT.